The 17 T cell receptor beta chains presented below share a single source sample, sequenced in a study of cytomegalovirus exposure and HLA in healthy donors. Sequencing used immunoSEQ multiplex PCR; TCRdb keeps in-frame clones, though not all of them. This sample has about 74,000 clones, with 94% found just once. The specimen was PBMCs. The receptor set was obtained from a man in his late teens or twenties in good health and CMV-seropositive.

The chain employs TRBV19 and TRBJ2-7; no reliable D call. The germline CDR1 and CDR2 sequences are LNHDA and SQIVND (reference sequence). Trimming stripped 1 base from V and 2 bases from J, with 12 bases between. CDR3 size: 15 residues. The CDR3 protein is CASSIGTDFPYEQYF. Written as DNA, the CDR3 is TGTGCCAGTAGTATAGGAACCGACTTTCCCTACGAGCAGTACTTC.

The rearrangement links TRBV2 to TRBJ2-3; D is uncertain. Germline V gene lookup returns CDR1 SNHLY and CDR2 FYNNEI. The V and J ends lost 5 bases and 5 bases respectively, with 8 bases between them. CDR3 length: 12 amino acids. CDR3 protein: CASSNMLDTQYF. For the CDR3, the DNA is TGTGCCAGCAGTAACATGCTAGATACGCAGTATTTT.

This clone has just one count. The chain uses TRBV30 and TRBJ2-7; D call uncertain. Germline V gene sequence: CDR1 GTSNPN, CDR2 SVGIG (reference sequence). CDR3 length equals 12 residues. Between the trimmed V and J ends, which lost 0 bases and 6 bases, there was a span of 9 bases. CDR3 DNA sequence: TGTGCCTGGAGTGTACGGGTGGGCGAGCAGTACTTC. The encoded protein is CAWSVRVGEQYF.

The CDR3 spells CASRRDSSQETQYF. The CDR3 DNA follows: TGCGCCAGCCGCCGGGACAGTAGCCAAGAGACCCAGTACTTC. The rearrangement joins TRBV5-1 to TRBJ2-5, with 7 bases identical to TRBD1. Trimming at V came to 7 bases and at J to 1 base, leaving 7 bases not matched to a gene. CDR1 and CDR2 (germline): SGHRS, YFSETQ. The length of the CDR3 is 14 residues.

This clone was recorded only once. The gene calls are TRBV19 and TRBJ2-1; perhaps TRBD2 as D (5 bases). The germline gives CDR1 LNHDA, CDR2 SQIVND (reference sequence). V was trimmed by 8 bases and J by 7 bases, leaving 9 bases between them. The CDR3 length is 11 residues. CDR3 bases: TGTGCCAGTGGCCGGGAAAATGAGCAGTTCTTC. This codes for CASGRENEQFF.

The gene calls are TRBV10-3 and TRBJ1-4; 9 nucleotides match TRBD1. The CDR3 is 11 amino acids. With 10 bases clipped from V and 8 bases from J, the junction kept 2 bases outside the gene matches. Germline CDR1 reads ENHRY; CDR2 reads SYGVKD. CDR3 in DNA: TGTGCCACCGGACAGGGGGAAAAACTGTTTTTT. It encodes CATGQGEKLFF.

The chain links TRBV29-1 to TRBJ2-5; D is unclear. CDR1 is SQVTM, CDR2 ANQGSEA, per germline. The CDR3 sequence is 10 residues long. V was trimmed by 5 bases and J by 5 bases, leaving 6 bases between them. This chain's CDR3 is CSVTRETQYF. The CDR3 bases are TGCAGCGTTACCCGGGAGACCCAGTACTTC.

V is TRBV7-2 and J is TRBJ1-1, with a weak D call TRBD1 (6 bases). V was clipped by 3 bases and J by 9 bases, with 20 bases between them. The germline V gene encodes CDR1 SGHTA and CDR2 FQGNSA. The CDR3 sequence is 15 residues long. CDR3 nucleotides: TGTGCCAGCAGCTTGGATACCGGGGGGGCGCGAAAAGCTTTCTTT. Translating gives CASSLDTGGARKAFF. Based on the CDR3 plus reference TRBV7-2 and TRBJ1-1, the full variable domain is GAGVSQSPSNKVTEKGKDVELRCDPISGHTALYWYRQSLGQGLEFLIYFQGNSAPDKSGLPSDRFSAERTGGSVSTLTIQRTQQEDSAVYLCASSLDTGGARKAFFGQGTRLTVV.

This sequence joins TRBV7-3 and TRBJ1-1; 11 bases are shared with TRBD1. V gave up 5 bases and J gave up 5 bases; unmatched junction bases: 10. This CDR3 spans 16 amino acids. Germline lookup yields CDR1 SGHTA and CDR2 FQGTGA. The CDR3 loop is CASSLFPGTGGTEAFF. The CDR3 nucleotides are TGTGCCAGCAGCCTGTTTCCCGGGACAGGGGGAACTGAAGCTTTCTTT.

This clone was observed once. This chain uses TRBV27 with TRBJ2-4; 7 nucleotides match TRBD1. Germline trimming cut 5 bases from V and 4 bases from J; bases unmatched to any gene: 5. Germline CDR1 is MNHEY and CDR2 is SMNVEV (reference sequence). CDR3 length: 14 residues. CDR3 residues: CASSGTGEKNIQYF. As DNA, the CDR3 is TGTGCCAGCAGTGGTACAGGGGAAAAAAACATTCAGTACTTC.

The CDR3 protein is CASSYRDRNYGYTF. The CDR3, as DNA: TGTGCCAGCAGTTACAGAGACAGGAACTATGGCTACACCTTC. The V gene is TRBV6-5, the J gene TRBJ1-2, with TRBD1 as a possible D gene (6 bases). CDR1 and CDR2 (germline): MNHEY, SVGAGI. V lost 2 bases to trimming and J lost 2 bases, with 9 bases between them. The CDR3 loop spans 14 amino acids.

The chain carries TRBV11-2 and TRBJ1-5; possible D gene TRBD1, 5 bases. Germline V gives CDR1 SGHAT, CDR2 FQNNGV. The CDR3 is 16 amino acids. V lost 0 bases to trimming and J lost 3 bases, with 12 bases between them. Written as DNA, the CDR3 is TGTGCCAGCAGCTTAGATGATGGGGCCTTCAATCAGCCCCAGCATTTT. This sequence encodes CASSLDDGAFNQPQHF. The variable domain in full, with the rest retrieved from reference TRBV11-2 and TRBJ1-5, is EAGVAQSPRYKIIEKRQSVAFWCNPISGHATLYWYQQILGQGPKLLIQFQNNGVVDDSQLPKDRFSAERLKGVDSTLKIQPAKLEDSAVYLCASSLDDGAFNQPQHFGDGTRLSIL.

This chain connects TRBV6-1 to TRBJ2-7; 8 bases map to TRBD2. This CDR3 region has 15 residues. V trimming: 6 bases; J trimming: 0 bases; junction bases outside the gene matches: 7. Germline CDR1 and CDR2: MNHNS and SASEGT. This chain's CDR3 is CASSEESGSSYEQYF. Written as DNA, the CDR3 is TGTGCCAGCAGCGAGGAAAGCGGGAGCTCCTACGAGCAGTACTTC.

V usage is TRBV5-5 and J usage is TRBJ2-1; 7 nucleotides line up with TRBD1. Trimming took 1 base from V and 8 from J; bases not matched to a gene: 0. Germline CDR1 and CDR2: SGHKS and YYEKEE (reference sequence). CDR3 length: 12 amino acids. In DNA form, the CDR3 reads TGTGCCAGCAGCTTGACAGGGGATGAGCAGTTCTTC. Its protein is CASSLTGDEQFF.

The V gene is TRBV7-9, the J gene TRBJ2-7, with a weak D call TRBD1 (6 bases). This CDR3 region has 14 residues. V lost 3 bases and J 0 bases, leaving 9 bases between the germline ends. Per the germline V gene, CDR1 is SEHNR and CDR2 is FQNEAQ (reference sequence). The CDR3 loop is CASSLQDSSYEQYF. The CDR3 region has the DNA TGTGCCAGCAGCTTGCAGGACAGCTCCTACGAGCAGTACTTC.

The chain has TRBV7-9 and TRBJ2-5; TRBD2 agrees at 10 bases. The V and J ends lost 5 bases and 5 bases, in that order; junction bases with no gene match: 8. CDR1 is SEHNR and CDR2 is FQNEAQ in the germline V gene (reference sequence). This CDR3 comprises 15 residues. CDR3 region: CASSGGTSVRETQYF. Written as DNA, the CDR3 is TGTGCCAGCAGCGGCGGGACTAGCGTTCGTGAGACCCAGTACTTC.

This chain joins TRBV7-8 and TRBJ2-2; tentative D call: TRBD1 (7 bases). The germline CDR1 and CDR2 sequences are SGHVS and FQNEAQ. The CDR3 sequence is 14 residues long. V lost 4 bases and J lost 4, with 10 bases in between. The CDR3 protein is CASSSRGVTGELFF. In nucleotides, the CDR3 is TGTGCCAGCAGCTCCAGGGGGGTCACCGGGGAGCTGTTTTTT. Full variable domain (outside the CDR3, taken from reference TRBV7-8 and TRBJ2-2): GAGVSQSPRYKVAKRGQDVALRCDPISGHVSLFWYQQALGQGPEFLTYFQNEAQLDKSGLPSDRFFAERPEGSVSTLKIQRTQQEDSAVYLCASSSRGVTGELFFGEGSRLTVL.